Below, 9 T cell receptor beta chains from the same sample are listed, as sequenced in a study of blood T cell repertoires in COVID-19. Here immunoSEQ multiplex PCR was the method, and the copy in TCRdb shows in-frame clones only, minus some. This table holds about 440,000 clones, about 85% found once. Sequencing input: PBMCs or T cells enriched from blood (not recorded which). These receptors all stem from a woman under 30 with acute COVID-19.

V usage is TRBV6-5 and J usage is TRBJ1-3; maybe TRBD1 (5 bases). This CDR3 has 16 amino acids. Trimming pared 0 bases from V and 0 bases from J, leaving 9 bases between. Per the germline V gene, CDR1 is MNHEY and CDR2 is SVGAGI. CDR3 DNA: TGTGCCAGCAGTTACTCGAGACAGAGCTCTGGAAACACCATATATTTT. This gives the protein CASSYSRQSSGNTIYF.

The V gene is TRBV9, the J gene TRBJ2-5; D is perhaps TRBD2 (6 bases). The germline V gene encodes CDR1 SGDLS and CDR2 YYNGEE. The CDR3 loop spans 13 amino acids. Trimming took 7 bases from V and 2 from J, leaving 12 bases between them. The CDR3 protein is CASGGQLQETQYF. The CDR3 DNA follows: TGTGCCAGCGGAGGGCAGCTTCAAGAGACCCAGTACTTC.

The chain recombines TRBV2 with TRBJ1-1; D may be TRBD1 (5 bases). Germline lookup yields CDR1 SNHLY and CDR2 FYNNEI. Deletions cut 1 base from V and 6 bases from J, with 12 bases between. The CDR3 is made up of 14 amino acids. The CDR3 DNA follows: TGTGCCAGCAGTGAAGAGGTCAGGGAGGCTGAAGCTTTCTTT. This sequence encodes CASSEEVREAEAFF.

The V gene is TRBV7-2, the J gene TRBJ2-3, with D possibly TRBD2 on 6 matching bases. The V and J ends lost 5 bases and 4 bases respectively, with 13 bases between them. From germline, CDR1 is SGHTA and CDR2 FQGNSA. This CDR3 comprises 14 residues. CDR3 loop: CASSPWRGSDTQYF. The CDR3 coding sequence is TGTGCCAGCAGCCCTTGGAGGGGATCAGATACGCAGTATTTT.

The V gene is TRBV4-2, the J gene TRBJ1-3; no definite D call. The length of the CDR3 is 17 residues. Germline V gene data show CDR1 as LGHNA and CDR2 as YNFKEQ. Trimming shortened V by 4 bases and J by 4 bases, and 20 bases separated the two germline ends. DNA of the CDR3: TGTGCCAGCAGCCCCCGACCATCGGAGGAGAAAGGAAACACCATATATTTT. Protein product: CASSPRPSEEKGNTIYF.

This chain uses TRBV11-2 with TRBJ1-4, with a possible D match to TRBD1 (6 bases). The V gene lost 5 bases and the J gene lost 7 bases, with 14 bases spanning the gap. This CDR3 is 14 amino acids long. Germline values: CDR1 SGHAT, CDR2 FQNNGV. CDR3 residues: CASSVQGIGEKLFF. The DNA of the CDR3 is TGTGCCAGCAGCGTTCAGGGGATAGGTGAAAAACTGTTTTTT. The full variable domain, with the rest looked up from reference TRBV11-2 and TRBJ1-4, is EAGVAQSPRYKIIEKRQSVAFWCNPISGHATLYWYQQILGQGPKLLIQFQNNGVVDDSQLPKDRFSAERLKGVDSTLKIQPAKLEDSAVYLCASSVQGIGEKLFFGSGTQLSVL.

This clone has just one count. This CDR3 reads CASSQGQANYGYTF. CDR3 nucleotides: TGTGCCAGCAGCCAAGGACAGGCTAACTATGGCTACACCTTC. V usage is TRBV5-6 and J usage is TRBJ1-2; 7 bases fit TRBD1. After removal of 4 bases from V and 0 bases from J, the junction contained 3 bases not matched to a gene. This CDR3 region has 14 residues. The germline gives CDR1 SGHDT, CDR2 YYEEEE.

The J gene is TRBJ2-3, the V gene TRBV2; a weak D match, TRBD2 (5 bases). The CDR3 has 14 amino acids. CDR1 and CDR2 from the germline V gene are SNHLY and FYNNEI. The V and J ends lost 8 bases and 0 bases respectively, with 12 bases between them. For the CDR3, the DNA is TGTGCCAGCCCGAAGGCGGGTAGCACAGATACGCAGTATTTT. This sequence encodes CASPKAGSTDTQYF.

The chain combines TRBV6-5 with TRBJ2-3; 11 bases fit TRBD2. The J segment lost 4 bases and the V segment lost 5 bases, leaving 5 bases of the junction unmatched. The CDR3 runs 15 residues. Per germline, CDR1 MNHEY and CDR2 SVGAGI. The CDR3 bases are TGTGCCAGCAGTCTAGCGGGGGGCGGTGCAGATACGCAGTATTTT. Protein: CASSLAGGGADTQYF.